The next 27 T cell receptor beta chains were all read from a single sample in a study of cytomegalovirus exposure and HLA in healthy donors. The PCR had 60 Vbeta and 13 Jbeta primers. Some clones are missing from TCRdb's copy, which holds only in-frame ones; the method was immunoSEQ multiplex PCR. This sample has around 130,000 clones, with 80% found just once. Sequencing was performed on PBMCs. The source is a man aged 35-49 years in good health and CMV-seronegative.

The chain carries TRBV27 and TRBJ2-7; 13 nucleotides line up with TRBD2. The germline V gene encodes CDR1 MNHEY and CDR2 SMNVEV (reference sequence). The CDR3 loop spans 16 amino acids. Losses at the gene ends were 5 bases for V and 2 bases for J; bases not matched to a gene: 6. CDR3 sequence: CASSLMGTSGAYEQYF. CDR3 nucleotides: TGTGCCAGCAGTCTCATGGGGACTAGCGGGGCCTACGAGCAGTACTTC.

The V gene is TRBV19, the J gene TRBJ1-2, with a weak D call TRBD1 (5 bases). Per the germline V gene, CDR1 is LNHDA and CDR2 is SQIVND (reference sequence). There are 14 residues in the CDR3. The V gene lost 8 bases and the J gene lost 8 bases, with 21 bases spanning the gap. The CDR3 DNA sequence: TGTGCCAGTGGTCAGGGTCGGAGCGCTAAGGGCTACACCTTC. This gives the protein CASGQGRSAKGYTF.

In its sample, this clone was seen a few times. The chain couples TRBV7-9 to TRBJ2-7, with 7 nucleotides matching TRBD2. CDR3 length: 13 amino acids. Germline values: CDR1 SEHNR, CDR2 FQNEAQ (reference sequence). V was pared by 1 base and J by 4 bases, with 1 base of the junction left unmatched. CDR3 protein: CASSLGTRYEQYF. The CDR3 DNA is TGTGCCAGCAGCTTAGGGACTAGATACGAGCAGTACTTC.

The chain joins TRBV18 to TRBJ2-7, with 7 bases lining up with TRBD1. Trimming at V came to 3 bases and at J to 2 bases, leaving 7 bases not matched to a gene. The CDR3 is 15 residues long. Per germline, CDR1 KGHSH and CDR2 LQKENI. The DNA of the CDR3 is TGTGCCAGCTCACCGCAGACAGGGTCACCCTACGAGCAGTACTTC. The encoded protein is CASSPQTGSPYEQYF.

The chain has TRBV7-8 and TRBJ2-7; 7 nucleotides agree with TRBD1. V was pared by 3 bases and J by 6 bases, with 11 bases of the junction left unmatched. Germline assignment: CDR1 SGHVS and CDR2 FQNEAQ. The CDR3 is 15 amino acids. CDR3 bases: TGTGCCAGCAGCTTCCCGGGCGACAGGGCGGTCGAGCAGTACTTC. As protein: CASSFPGDRAVEQYF. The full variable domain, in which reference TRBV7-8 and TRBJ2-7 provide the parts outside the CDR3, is GAGVSQSPRYKVAKRGQDVALRCDPISGHVSLFWYQQALGQGPEFLTYFQNEAQLDKSGLPSDRFFAERPEGSVSTLKIQRTQQEDSAVYLCASSFPGDRAVEQYFGPGTRLTVT.

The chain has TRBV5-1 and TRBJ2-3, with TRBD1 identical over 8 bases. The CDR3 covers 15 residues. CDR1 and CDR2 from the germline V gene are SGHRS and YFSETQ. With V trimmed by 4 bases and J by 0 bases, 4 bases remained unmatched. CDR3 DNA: TGCGCCAGCAGCAGGGGACAGGCTAGCACAGATACGCAGTATTTT. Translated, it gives CASSRGQASTDTQYF.

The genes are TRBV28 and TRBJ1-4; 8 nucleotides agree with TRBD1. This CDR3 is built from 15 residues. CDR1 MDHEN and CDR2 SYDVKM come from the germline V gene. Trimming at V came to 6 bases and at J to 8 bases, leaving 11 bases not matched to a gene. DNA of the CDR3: TGTGCCAGCAGCACCCCCGGACAGGGTAAAGAAAAACTGTTTTTT. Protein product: CASSTPGQGKEKLFF.

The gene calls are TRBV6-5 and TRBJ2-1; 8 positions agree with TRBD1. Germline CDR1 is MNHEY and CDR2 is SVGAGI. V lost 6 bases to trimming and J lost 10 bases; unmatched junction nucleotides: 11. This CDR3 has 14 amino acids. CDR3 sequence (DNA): TGTGCCAGCAGGGAGAGCAGGGCAGGGGGCGAGCAGTTCTTC. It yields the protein CASRESRAGGEQFF.

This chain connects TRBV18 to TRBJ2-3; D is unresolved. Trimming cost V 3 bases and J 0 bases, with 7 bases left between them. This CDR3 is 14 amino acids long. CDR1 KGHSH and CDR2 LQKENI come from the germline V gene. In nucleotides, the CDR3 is TGTGCCAGCTCACCGGAGCCTAGCACAGATACGCAGTATTTT. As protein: CASSPEPSTDTQYF.

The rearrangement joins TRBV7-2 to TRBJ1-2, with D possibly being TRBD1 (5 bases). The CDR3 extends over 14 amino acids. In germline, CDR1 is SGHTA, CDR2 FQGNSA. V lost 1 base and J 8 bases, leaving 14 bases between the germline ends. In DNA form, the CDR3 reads TGTGCCAGCAGCTTAGTTCTTCTGGGGGGAGGCTACACCTTC. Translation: CASSLVLLGGGYTF.

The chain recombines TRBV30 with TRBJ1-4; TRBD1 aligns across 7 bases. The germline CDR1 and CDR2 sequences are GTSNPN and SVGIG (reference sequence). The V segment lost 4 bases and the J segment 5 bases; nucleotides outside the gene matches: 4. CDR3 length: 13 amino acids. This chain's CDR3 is CAWKGTENEKLFF. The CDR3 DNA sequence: TGTGCCTGGAAGGGGACAGAGAATGAAAAACTGTTTTTT.

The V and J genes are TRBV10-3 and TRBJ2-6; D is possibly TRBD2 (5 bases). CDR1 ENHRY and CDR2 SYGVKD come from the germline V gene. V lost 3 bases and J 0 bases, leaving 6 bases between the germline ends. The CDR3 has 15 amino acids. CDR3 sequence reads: CAISEGGSGANVLTF. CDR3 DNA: TGTGCCATCAGTGAAGGAGGCTCTGGGGCCAACGTCCTGACTTTC.

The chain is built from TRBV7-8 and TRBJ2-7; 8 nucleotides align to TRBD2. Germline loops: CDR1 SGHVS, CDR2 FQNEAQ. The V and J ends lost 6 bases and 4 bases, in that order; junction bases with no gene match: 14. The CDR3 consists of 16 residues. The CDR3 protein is CASRSLGLAGVYEQYF. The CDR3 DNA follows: TGTGCCAGCAGATCCTTAGGACTAGCAGGGGTGTACGAGCAGTACTTC.

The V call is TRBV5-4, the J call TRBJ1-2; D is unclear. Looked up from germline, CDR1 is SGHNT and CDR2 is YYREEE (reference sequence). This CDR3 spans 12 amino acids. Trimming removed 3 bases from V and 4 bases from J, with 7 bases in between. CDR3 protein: CASSSAGYGYTF. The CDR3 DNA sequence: TGTGCCAGCAGCTCGGCAGGCTATGGCTACACCTTC. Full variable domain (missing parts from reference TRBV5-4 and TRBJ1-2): ETGVTQSPTHLIKTRGQQVTLRCSSQSGHNTVSWYQQALGQGPQFIFQYYREEENGRGNFPPRFSGLQFPNYSSELNVNALELDDSALYLCASSSAGYGYTFGSGTRLTVV.

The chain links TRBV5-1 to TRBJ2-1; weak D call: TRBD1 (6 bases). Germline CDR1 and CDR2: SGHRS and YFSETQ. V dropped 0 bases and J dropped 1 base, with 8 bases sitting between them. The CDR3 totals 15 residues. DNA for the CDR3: TGCGCCAGCAGCTTGGGGCAGGGGTCCTACAATGAGCAGTTCTTC. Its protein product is CASSLGQGSYNEQFF.

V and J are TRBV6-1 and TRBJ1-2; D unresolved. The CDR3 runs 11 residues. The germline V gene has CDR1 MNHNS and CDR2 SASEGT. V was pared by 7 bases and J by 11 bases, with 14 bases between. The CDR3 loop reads CASTEGPKYTF. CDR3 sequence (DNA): TGTGCCAGCACCGAGGGTCCCAAATACACCTTC.

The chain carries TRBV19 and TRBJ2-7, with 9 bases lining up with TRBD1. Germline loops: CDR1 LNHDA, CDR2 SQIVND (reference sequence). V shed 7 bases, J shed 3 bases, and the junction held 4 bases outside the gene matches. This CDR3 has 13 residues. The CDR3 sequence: CASTAGQGYEQYF. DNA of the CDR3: TGTGCCAGTACCGCGGGACAGGGCTACGAGCAGTACTTC.

The CDR3 DNA reads TGCGCCAGCAGCTTGGCGGGTGGGACAACCTACAATGAGCAGTTCTTC. Encoded protein: CASSLAGGTTYNEQFF. The chain uses TRBV5-1 and TRBJ2-1; a weak D match, TRBD1 (6 bases). Trimming shortened V by 0 bases and J by 2 bases, and 12 bases separated the two germline ends. There are 16 residues in the CDR3. The germline V gene encodes CDR1 SGHRS and CDR2 YFSETQ.

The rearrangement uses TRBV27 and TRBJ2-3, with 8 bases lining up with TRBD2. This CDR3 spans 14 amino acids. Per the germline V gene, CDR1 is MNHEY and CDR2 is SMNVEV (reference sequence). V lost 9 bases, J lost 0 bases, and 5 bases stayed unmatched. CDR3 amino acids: CASRAGASTDTQYF. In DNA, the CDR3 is TGTGCCAGTCGAGCGGGGGCTAGCACAGATACGCAGTATTTT.

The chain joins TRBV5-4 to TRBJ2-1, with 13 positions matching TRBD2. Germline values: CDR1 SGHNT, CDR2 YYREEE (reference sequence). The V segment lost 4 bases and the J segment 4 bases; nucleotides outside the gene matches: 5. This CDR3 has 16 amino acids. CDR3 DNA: TGTGCCAGCAGCAGGGGGACTAGCGGGAATTACAATGAGCAGTTCTTC. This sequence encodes CASSRGTSGNYNEQFF.

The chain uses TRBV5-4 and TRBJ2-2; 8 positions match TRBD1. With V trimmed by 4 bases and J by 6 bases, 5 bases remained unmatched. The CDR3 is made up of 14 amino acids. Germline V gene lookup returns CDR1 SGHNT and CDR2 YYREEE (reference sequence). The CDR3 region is CASSQDRASGELFF. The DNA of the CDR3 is TGTGCCAGCAGCCAGGACAGGGCGTCCGGGGAGCTGTTTTTT.

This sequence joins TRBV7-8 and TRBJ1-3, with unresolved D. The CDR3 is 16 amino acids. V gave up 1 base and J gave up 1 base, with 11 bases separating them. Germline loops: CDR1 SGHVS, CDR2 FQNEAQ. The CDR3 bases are TGTGCCAGCAGCTTAGGTGTGAGGACTTCTGGAAACACCATATATTTT. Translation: CASSLGVRTSGNTIYF.

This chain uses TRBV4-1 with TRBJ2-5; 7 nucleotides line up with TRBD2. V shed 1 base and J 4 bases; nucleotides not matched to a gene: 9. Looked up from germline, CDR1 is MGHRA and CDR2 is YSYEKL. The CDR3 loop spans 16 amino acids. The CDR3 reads CASSQGGGRARETQYF. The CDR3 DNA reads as TGCGCCAGCAGCCAAGGTGGAGGGAGGGCCCGAGAGACCCAGTACTTC.

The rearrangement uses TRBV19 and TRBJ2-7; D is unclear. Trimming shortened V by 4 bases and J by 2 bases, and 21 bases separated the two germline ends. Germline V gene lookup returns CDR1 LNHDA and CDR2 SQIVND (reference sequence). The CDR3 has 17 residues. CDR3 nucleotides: TGTGCCAGTAGTAGTGTCTTCGTGCAGGTTCCCCCCTACGAGCAGTACTTC. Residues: CASSSVFVQVPPYEQYF.

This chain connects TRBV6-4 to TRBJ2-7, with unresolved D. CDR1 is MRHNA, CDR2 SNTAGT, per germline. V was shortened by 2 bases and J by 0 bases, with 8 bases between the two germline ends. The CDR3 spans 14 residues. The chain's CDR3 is CASSDRSPSYEQYF. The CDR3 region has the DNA TGTGCCAGCAGTGACAGGAGTCCCTCCTACGAGCAGTACTTC.

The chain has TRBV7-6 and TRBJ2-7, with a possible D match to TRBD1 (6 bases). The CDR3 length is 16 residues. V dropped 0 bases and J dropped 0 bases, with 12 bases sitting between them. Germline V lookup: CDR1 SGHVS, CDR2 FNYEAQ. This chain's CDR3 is CASSLAGGQSSYEQYF. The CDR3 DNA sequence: TGTGCCAGCAGCTTAGCTGGAGGACAGAGCTCCTACGAGCAGTACTTC. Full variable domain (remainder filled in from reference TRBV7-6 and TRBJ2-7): GAGVSQSPRYKVTKRGQDVALRCDPISGHVSLYWYRQALGQGPEFLTYFNYEAQQDKSGLPNDRFSAERPEGSISTLTIQRTEQRDSAMYRCASSLAGGQSSYEQYFGPGTRLTVT.

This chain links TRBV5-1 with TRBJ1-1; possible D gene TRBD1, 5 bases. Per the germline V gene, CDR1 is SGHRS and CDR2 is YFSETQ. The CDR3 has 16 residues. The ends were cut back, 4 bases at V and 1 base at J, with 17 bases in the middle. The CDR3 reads CASSPGGEARNTEAFF. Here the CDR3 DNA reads TGCGCCAGCAGCCCCGGAGGGGAGGCGAGGAACACTGAAGCTTTCTTT.